This T cell receptor (beta chain) comes out of a study of blood T cell repertoires in COVID-19. Sequencing was performed with immunoSEQ multiplex PCR; in TCRdb, only in-frame clones are kept and a portion is missing. The table includes over 150,000 clones, around nine tenths detected once. With 3 bases removed from V and 7 bases from J, the gap between germline ends came to 19 bases. CDR1 MDHEN and CDR2 SYDVKM come from the germline V gene. There are 16 residues in the CDR3. The material sequenced was peripheral blood. The origin of this receptor is a man in his fifties with acute or convalescent COVID-19. The rearrangement links TRBV28 to TRBJ2-1; tentatively, D is TRBD2 (6 bases). The CDR3 is CASSFRTGSISNEQFF. CDR3 DNA: TGTGCCAGCAGTTTCCGAACCGGGAGCATATCTAATGAGCAGTTCTTC.